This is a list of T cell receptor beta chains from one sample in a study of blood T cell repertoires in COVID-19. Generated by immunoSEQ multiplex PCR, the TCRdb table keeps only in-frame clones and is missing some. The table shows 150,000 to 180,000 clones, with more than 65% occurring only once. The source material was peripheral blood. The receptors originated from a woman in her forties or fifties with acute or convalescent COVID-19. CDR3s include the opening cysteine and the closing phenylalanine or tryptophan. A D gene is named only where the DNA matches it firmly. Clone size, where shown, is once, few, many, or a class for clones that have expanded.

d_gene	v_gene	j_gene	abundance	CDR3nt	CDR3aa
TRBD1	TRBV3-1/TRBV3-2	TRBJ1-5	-	TGTGCCAGCAGCCAAGCGAACAGGGGGGGCAATCAGCCCCAGCATTTT	CASSQANRGGNQPQHF
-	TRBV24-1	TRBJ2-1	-	TGTGCCACCAGTGACCACCGACTAGATGTAGACAATGAGCAGTTCTTC	CATSDHRLDVDNEQFF
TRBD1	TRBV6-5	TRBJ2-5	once	TGTGCCAGCGCGCAAAGGACAGGGGAGACCCAGTACTTC	CASAQRTGETQYF
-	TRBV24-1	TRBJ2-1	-	TGTGCCACCAGTGATTGGGTGACTCTCCGGCAGTTCTTC	CATSDWVTLRQFF
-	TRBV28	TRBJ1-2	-	TGTGCCAGCAGTTCGACAGGAACTAACTATGGCTACACCTTC	CASSSTGTNYGYTF
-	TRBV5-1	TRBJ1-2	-	TGCGCCAGCAGCTTGGCCAGCGGCAACTATGGCTACACCTTC	CASSLASGNYGYTF
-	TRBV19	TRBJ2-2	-	TGTGCCAGTAGTCCCACAGGGATCCCCGGGGAGCTGTTTTTT	CASSPTGIPGELFF
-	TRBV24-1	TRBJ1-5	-	TGTGCCACCAGTGACCAGGGATATCAGCCCCAGCATTTT	CATSDQGYQPQHF
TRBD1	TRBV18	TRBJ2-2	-	TGTGCCAGCTCGGGGGGACAGGCGAACACCGGGGAGCTGTTTTTT	CASSGGQANTGELFF
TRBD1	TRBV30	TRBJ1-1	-	TGTGCCTGGGGGACAGTGCCGAACACTGAAGCTTTCTTT	CAWGTVPNTEAFF
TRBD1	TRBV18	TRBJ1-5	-	TGTGCCAGCTCACCACCGGGACAGGGCAATCAGCCCCAGCATTTT	CASSPPGQGNQPQHF
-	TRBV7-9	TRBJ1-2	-	TGTGCCAGCAGTTACCTGACAGCTAACTATGGCTACACCTTC	CASSYLTANYGYTF
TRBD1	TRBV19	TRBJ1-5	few	TGTGCCAGTAGGGGACAGGGGAGCGGTCAGCCCCAGCATTTT	CASRGQGSGQPQHF
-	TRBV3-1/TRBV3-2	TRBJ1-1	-	TGTGCCAGCAGCCAAGATCTTGAGACACCGAACACTGAAGCTTTCTTT	CASSQDLETPNTEAFF
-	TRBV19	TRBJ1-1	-	TGTGCCAGTAGTATTGGCTCAAAACCGCCCAGCACTGAAGCTTTCTTT	CASSIGSKPPSTEAFF
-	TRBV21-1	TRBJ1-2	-	TGTGCCAGCAGCAAAGTCTGTATCTACGGGACAGGATTATATGGCTACACCTTC	CASSKVCIYGTGLYGYTF
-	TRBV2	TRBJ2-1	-	TGTGCCAGCAGTGTCCGGGTAGGTGAGCAGTTCTTC	CASSVRVGEQFF
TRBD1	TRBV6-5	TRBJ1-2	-	TGTGCCAGCACTACCGGGACAGTATACACCTTC	CASTTGTVYTF
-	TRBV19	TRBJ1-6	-	TGTGCCAGTAGTATTGAGGGACACGGGACACCCCTCCACTTT	CASSIEGHGTPLHF
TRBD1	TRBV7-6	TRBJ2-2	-	TGTGCCAGCAGCGGGGGACAGGGGGCAGGCACCGGGGAGCTGTTTTTT	CASSGGQGAGTGELFF